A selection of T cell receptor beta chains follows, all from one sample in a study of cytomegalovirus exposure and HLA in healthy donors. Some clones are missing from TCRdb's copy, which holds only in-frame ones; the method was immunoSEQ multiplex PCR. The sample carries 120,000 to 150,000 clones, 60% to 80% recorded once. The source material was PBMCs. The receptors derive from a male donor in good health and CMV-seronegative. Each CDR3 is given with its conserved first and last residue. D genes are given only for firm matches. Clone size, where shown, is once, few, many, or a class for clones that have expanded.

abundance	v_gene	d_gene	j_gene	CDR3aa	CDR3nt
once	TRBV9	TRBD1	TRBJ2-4	CASSTGQGQNIQYF	TGTGCCAGCAGCACTGGACAGGGACAAAACATTCAGTACTTC
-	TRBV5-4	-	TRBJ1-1	CASSLAGNTEAFF	TGTGCCAGCAGCTTGGCAGGGAACACTGAAGCTTTCTTT
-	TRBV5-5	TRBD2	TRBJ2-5	CASSRGLAPAQETQYF	TGTGCCAGCAGCAGGGGACTAGCGCCTGCTCAAGAGACCCAGTACTTC
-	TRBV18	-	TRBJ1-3	CASFEGTGNTIYF	TGTGCCAGCTTCGAGGGAACTGGAAACACCATATATTTT
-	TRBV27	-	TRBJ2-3	CASPREYTQYF	TGTGCCAGCCCACGGGAATATACGCAGTATTTT
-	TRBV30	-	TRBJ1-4	CAWSVQNGEKLFF	TGTGCCTGGAGTGTACAAAATGGTGAAAAACTGTTTTTT
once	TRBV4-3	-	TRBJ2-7	CASSQGAGVGYEQYF	TGCGCCAGCAGCCAAGGGGCAGGGGTGGGCTACGAGCAGTACTTC
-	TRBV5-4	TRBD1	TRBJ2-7	CASSLGPTGEQYF	TGTGCCAGCAGCTTAGGACCGACAGGGGAGCAGTACTTC
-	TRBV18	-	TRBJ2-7	CASSPLGGGESYEQYF	TGTGCCAGCTCCCCCCTTGGAGGGGGGGAATCCTACGAGCAGTACTTC
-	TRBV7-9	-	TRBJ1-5	CASSFPGQGQPQHF	TGTGCCAGCAGCTTTCCAGGGCAGGGTCAGCCCCAGCATTTT
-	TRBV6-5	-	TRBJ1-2	CASSYSRSPNYGYTF	TGTGCCAGCAGTTACTCGAGGTCCCCCAACTATGGCTACACCTTC
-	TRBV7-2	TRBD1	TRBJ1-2	CASGDRGRSGYGYTF	TGTGCCAGTGGGGACAGGGGGCGCAGCGGCTATGGCTACACCTTC
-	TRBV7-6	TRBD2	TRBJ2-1	CASSLYAGRENYNEQFF	TGTGCCAGCAGCTTATACGCAGGGAGGGAGAATTACAATGAGCAGTTCTTC
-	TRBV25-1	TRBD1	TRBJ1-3	CASSDGQGAPGNTIYF	TGTGCCAGCAGTGACGGCCAGGGGGCGCCCGGAAACACCATATATTTT
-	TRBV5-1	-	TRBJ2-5	CASRSTSRNQETQYF	TGCGCCAGCAGGAGTACTAGCCGAAACCAAGAGACCCAGTACTTC
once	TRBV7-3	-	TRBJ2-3	CASSLNQRSTDTQYF	TGTGCCAGCAGCTTAAACCAGAGGAGCACAGATACGCAGTATTTT
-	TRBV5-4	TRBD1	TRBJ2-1	CASSFGVTGAYNEQFF	TGTGCCAGCAGCTTTGGGGTTACAGGGGCATACAATGAGCAGTTCTTC
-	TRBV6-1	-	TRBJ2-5	CASSGAGLGETQYF	TGTGCCAGCAGTGGCGCAGGTTTAGGAGAGACCCAGTACTTC
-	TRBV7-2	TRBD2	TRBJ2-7	CASSLGTSGSSYEQYF	TGTGCCAGCAGCTTAGGGACTAGCGGGAGCTCCTACGAGCAGTACTTC
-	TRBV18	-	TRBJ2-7	CASSPQEGSYEQYF	TGTGCCAGCTCACCACAGGAGGGGTCCTACGAGCAGTACTTC
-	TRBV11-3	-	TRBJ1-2	CASSLVQGYGYTF	TGTGCCAGCAGCTTAGTCCAGGGATATGGCTACACCTTC
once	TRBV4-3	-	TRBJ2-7	CASSQDYQIVSYEQYF	TGCGCCAGCAGCCAAGATTATCAGATCGTATCCTACGAGCAGTACTTC
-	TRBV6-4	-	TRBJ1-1	CASSGQKNTEAFF	TGTGCCAGCAGTGGTCAGAAGAACACTGAAGCTTTCTTT
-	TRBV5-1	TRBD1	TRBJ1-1	CASKVGTGNTEAFF	TGCGCCAGCAAGGTCGGGACAGGGAACACCGAAGCTTTCTTT
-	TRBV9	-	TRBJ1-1	CASSEHRGTEAFF	TGTGCCAGCAGCGAACACCGAGGAACTGAAGCTTTCTTT
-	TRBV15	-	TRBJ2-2	CATSTDKGPGELFF	TGTGCCACCAGCACGGACAAGGGCCCCGGGGAGCTGTTTTTT
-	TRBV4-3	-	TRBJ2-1	CASSQGLFPFDEQFF	TGCGCCAGCAGCCAAGGTCTGTTCCCGTTCGATGAGCAGTTCTTC
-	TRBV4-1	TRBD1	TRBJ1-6	CASSQFITGTGHSPLHF	TGCGCCAGCAGCCAATTTATAACCGGGACAGGTCATTCACCCCTCCACTTT
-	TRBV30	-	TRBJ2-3	CAWSSDRGSITDTQYF	TGTGCCTGGAGTTCCGATCGGGGTTCCATCACAGATACGCAGTATTTT
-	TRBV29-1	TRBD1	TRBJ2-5	CSVDRGVRETQYF	TGCAGCGTGGACAGGGGTGTGAGGGAGACCCAGTACTTC
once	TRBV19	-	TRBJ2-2	CASSPAGSAGELFF	TGTGCCAGTAGTCCAGCGGGCTCCGCCGGGGAGCTGTTTTTT
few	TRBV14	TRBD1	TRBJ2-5	CASSHRIAGGQETQYF	TGTGCCAGCAGCCACCGAATAGCAGGGGGCCAAGAGACCCAGTACTTC
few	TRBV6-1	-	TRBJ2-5	CASSERGWGETQYF	TGTGCCAGCAGTGAACGGGGGTGGGGGGAGACCCAGTACTTC
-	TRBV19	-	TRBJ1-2	CASSARGDYGYTF	TGTGCCAGTAGTGCTCGGGGGGACTATGGCTACACCTTC
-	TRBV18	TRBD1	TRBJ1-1	CASSATGTGDTEAFF	TGTGCCAGCTCAGCTACCGGGACAGGGGACACTGAAGCTTTCTTT
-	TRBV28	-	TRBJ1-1	CASRRYTEAFF	TGTGCCAGCAGGCGTTACACTGAAGCTTTCTTT
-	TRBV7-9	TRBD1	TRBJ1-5	CSSSLAQGDNQPQHF	TGTTCCAGCAGCTTAGCACAGGGGGACAATCAGCCCCAGCATTTT
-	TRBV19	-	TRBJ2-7	CASRSIEGSYEQYF	TGTGCCAGTAGAAGTATAGAGGGTTCCTACGAGCAGTACTTC
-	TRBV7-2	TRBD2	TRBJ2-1	CASRPGLAGVSEQFF	TGTGCCAGCAGACCGGGACTAGCGGGAGTCAGTGAGCAGTTCTTC
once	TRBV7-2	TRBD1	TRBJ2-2	CASSSSTGGTGELFF	TGTGCCAGCAGCTCCTCGACAGGGGGCACCGGGGAGCTGTTTTTT
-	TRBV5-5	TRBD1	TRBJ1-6	CATHQGAHNSPLHF	TGTGCCACCCACCAGGGGGCTCATAATTCACCCCTCCACTTT
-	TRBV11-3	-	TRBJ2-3	CASSLDWVGGEADTQYF	TGTGCCAGCAGCTTAGATTGGGTCGGCGGGGAGGCAGATACGCAGTATTTT
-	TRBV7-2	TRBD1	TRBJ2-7	CASSLSGQGIYEQYF	TGTGCCAGCAGCTTATCGGGACAGGGTATCTACGAGCAGTACTTC
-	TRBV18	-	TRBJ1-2	CASSPEGNSYGYTF	TGTGCCAGCTCACCAGAGGGCAATTCCTATGGCTACACCTTC
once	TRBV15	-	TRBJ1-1	CATSREGQADTEAFF	TGTGCCACCAGCAGAGAAGGCCAGGCTGACACTGAAGCTTTCTTT
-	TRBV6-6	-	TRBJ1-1	CASSVQGGAFF	TGTGCCAGCAGTGTACAGGGTGGAGCTTTCTTT
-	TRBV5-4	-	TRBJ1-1	CASSFRGGNTEAFF	TGTGCCAGCAGCTTCCGGGGGGGTAACACTGAAGCTTTCTTT
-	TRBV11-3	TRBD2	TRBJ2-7	CASGLGGSPYDEQYF	TGTGCCAGCGGCTTGGGGGGGTCCCCCTATGACGAGCAGTACTTC
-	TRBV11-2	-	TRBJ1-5	CASSLDGGSNQPQHF	TGTGCCAGCAGCTTAGACGGGGGGAGCAATCAGCCCCAGCATTTT
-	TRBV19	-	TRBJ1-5	CASSIPDTGRNQPQHF	TGTGCCAGTAGCATACCCGACACCGGCCGGAATCAGCCCCAGCATTTT
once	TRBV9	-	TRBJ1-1	CASSVGLGGSEAFF	TGTGCCAGCAGCGTAGGGTTGGGAGGATCTGAAGCTTTCTTT
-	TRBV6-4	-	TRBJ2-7	CAGKSQGSSYYEQYF	TGTGCCGGCAAGTCTCAGGGGTCGAGTTACTACGAGCAGTACTTC
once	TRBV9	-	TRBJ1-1	CASSKRGGNTEAFF	TGTGCCAGCAGCAAAAGAGGGGGAAACACTGAAGCTTTCTTT
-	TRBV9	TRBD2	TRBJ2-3	CASSLFPPGLAGSTDTQYF	TGTGCCAGCAGCCTCTTCCCGCCGGGACTAGCGGGGAGCACAGATACGCAGTATTTT
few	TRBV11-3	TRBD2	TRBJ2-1	CASSRGGGPYNEQFF	TGTGCCAGCAGCCGGGGGGGAGGACCCTACAATGAGCAGTTCTTC
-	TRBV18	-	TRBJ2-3	CASSLEGRPDTQYF	TGTGCCAGCTCACTAGAGGGGAGGCCAGATACGCAGTATTTT
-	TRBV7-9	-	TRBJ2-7	CASSLVAAGQYEQYF	TGTGCCAGCAGCTTAGTGGCTGCGGGACAGTACGAGCAGTACTTC